Below are 17 T cell receptor beta chains sequenced from a single sample in a study of blood T cell repertoires in COVID-19. The protocol was immunoSEQ multiplex PCR, while the TCRdb copy is restricted to in-frame clones and leaves out a portion. The table shows 190,000 or so clones, with more than 85% occurring only once. The source material was peripheral blood. These TCRs come from a man in his forties with active or convalescent COVID-19.

The rearrangement links TRBV7-2 to TRBJ2-1, with D tentatively TRBD2 (6 bases). The germline V gene has CDR1 SGHTA and CDR2 FQGNSA. This CDR3 has 15 amino acids. With 3 bases removed from V and 6 bases from J, the gap between germline ends came to 15 bases. The CDR3 sequence: CASSFFTAGTNEQFF. The DNA of the CDR3 is TGTGCCAGCAGCTTTTTCACAGCGGGCACCAATGAGCAGTTCTTC.

This clone was seen just once. The rearrangement links TRBV2 to TRBJ1-6; D is undetermined. The CDR3 totals 17 residues. The V end lost 10 bases, the J end lost 0 bases, and 19 bases lay between the germline ends. CDR1 is SNHLY and CDR2 is FYNNEI in the germline V gene. The CDR3 DNA reads TGTGCCACCCGTACCGGTGGTCCGGGCTCCTATAATTCACCCCTCCACTTT. Amino acids: CATRTGGPGSYNSPLHF.

The V gene is TRBV29-1, the J gene TRBJ2-2; 9 bases map to TRBD2. Germline CDR1 and CDR2: SQVTM and ANQGSEA. V shed 6 bases and J 4 bases; nucleotides not matched to a gene: 6. The CDR3 spans 14 residues. Written as DNA, the CDR3 is TGCAGCGTCCCAAATAGCGGGAGCACCGGGGAGCTGTTTTTT. This sequence encodes CSVPNSGSTGELFF.

The chain is built from TRBV27 and TRBJ1-2, with 7 nucleotides matching TRBD1. The V segment lost 0 bases and the J segment 7 bases; nucleotides outside the gene matches: 5. CDR1 and CDR2 (germline): MNHEY, SMNVEV (reference sequence). The CDR3 is made up of 14 amino acids. Here the CDR3 reads CASSLSTGHAGYTF. CDR3 sequence (DNA): TGTGCCAGCAGTTTATCGACAGGGCACGCTGGCTACACCTTC.

The V call is TRBV30, the J call TRBJ1-1; D unresolved. V shed 5 bases and J shed 0 bases, with 10 bases lying between them. This CDR3 region has 13 residues. CDR1 and CDR2 from the germline V gene are GTSNPN and SVGIG (reference sequence). The CDR3 here is CAWEQRMNTEAFF. The CDR3 region has the DNA TGTGCCTGGGAACAGAGAATGAACACTGAAGCTTTCTTT.

Points on this clone: Other DNA sequences in this sample translate to the same CDR3. The chain has TRBV5-1 and TRBJ2-2; D is unclear. Germline V lookup: CDR1 SGHRS, CDR2 YFSETQ. CDR3 length: 13 residues. The germline V and J ends were trimmed by 0 bases and 4 bases, with 4 bases remaining between them. The CDR3 region is CASSLDSTGELFF. CDR3 in DNA: TGCGCCAGCAGCTTGGACAGCACCGGGGAGCTGTTTTTT.

The rearrangement links TRBV14 to TRBJ2-1; TRBD2 matches 13 bases. There are 17 residues in the CDR3. V shed 0 bases, J shed 8 bases, and the junction held 7 bases outside the gene matches. CDR1 and CDR2 from the germline V gene are SGHDN and FVKESK. The CDR3 DNA sequence: TGTGCCAGCAGCCAAGACTTTGGACTAGCGGGGGTGGATGAGCAGTTCTTC. Its translation: CASSQDFGLAGVDEQFF.

This clone has just one count. The chain uses TRBV7-8 and TRBJ2-1; perhaps TRBD1 as D (6 bases). The V end was cut by 5 bases, the J end by 9 bases, with 14 bases between. Germline CDR1 reads SGHVS; CDR2 reads FQNEAQ. CDR3 length equals 13 residues. The DNA for the CDR3 is TGTGCCAGCAGCCTGGGGGCGGTCGGTGAGCAGTTCTTC. Its translation is CASSLGAVGEQFF.

J is TRBJ1-5 and V is TRBV18, with D maybe TRBD1 (6 bases). The CDR3 length is 18 residues. Trimming removed 1 base at V and 5 bases at J, with 21 bases between. From germline, CDR1 is KGHSH and CDR2 LQKENI. In DNA, the CDR3 is TGTGCCAGCTCACCACGGGGGGGGAGGCAGGGGCTACATCAGCCCCAGCATTTT. Encoded protein: CASSPRGGRQGLHQPQHF.

The J gene is TRBJ1-3, the V gene TRBV11-1; 7 bases align to TRBD1. The CDR3 extends over 16 amino acids. Germline assignment: CDR1 SGHAT and CDR2 FQDESV (reference sequence). V dropped 3 bases and J dropped 2; count of bases not matched to a gene: 7. Here the CDR3 reads CASSLGDRTAGNTIYF. In DNA form, the CDR3 reads TGTGCCAGCAGCTTGGGGGACAGAACAGCTGGAAACACCATATATTTT. Looking up the rest from reference TRBV11-1 and TRBJ1-3 gives the full variable domain: EAEVAQSPRYKITEKSQAVAFWCDPISGHATLYWYRQILGQGPELLVQFQDESVVDDSQLPKDRFSAERLKGVDSTLKIQPAELGDSAMYLCASSLGDRTAGNTIYFGEGSWLTVV.

This clone was picked up one time. The chain joins TRBV12-5 to TRBJ1-5; 7 nucleotides line up with TRBD1. Germline CDR1 and CDR2: LGHNT and FRNRAP. The J segment lost 4 bases and the V segment lost 6 bases, leaving 6 bases of the junction unmatched. The CDR3 length is 14 residues. The chain's CDR3 is CASGPGTENQPQHF. The CDR3 nucleotides are TGTGCTAGTGGCCCCGGGACAGAGAATCAGCCCCAGCATTTT.

The chain has TRBV5-1 and TRBJ1-4, with D perhaps TRBD1 (5 bases). The CDR3 spans 15 residues. Germline assignment: CDR1 SGHRS and CDR2 YFSETQ. The V end was cut by 0 bases, the J end by 7 bases, with 13 bases between. CDR3 region: CASSLVAGGGEKLFF. The CDR3 region has the DNA TGCGCCAGCAGCTTGGTTGCGGGGGGTGGTGAAAAACTGTTTTTT.

The rearrangement joins TRBV6-5 to TRBJ1-1, with D maybe TRBD1 (6 bases). Germline V CDR1 and CDR2: MNHEY, SVGAGI. The CDR3 loop spans 12 amino acids. V gave up 10 bases and J gave up 7 bases, with 16 bases separating them. CDR3 nucleotide sequence: TGTGCCACCTGGGGGGGCTTGGGTGAAGCTTTCTTT. It yields the protein CATWGGLGEAFF.

V is TRBV5-1 and J is TRBJ1-4; D is possibly TRBD1 (6 bases). The CDR3 is 14 residues long. Germline V gives CDR1 SGHRS, CDR2 YFSETQ. Trimming removed 7 bases at V and 5 bases at J, with 15 bases between. The CDR3 sequence is CASGRTAENEKLFF. DNA for the CDR3: TGCGCCAGCGGACGGACAGCCGAAAATGAAAAACTGTTTTTT.

The chain links TRBV7-8 to TRBJ1-1; 7 bases line up with TRBD1. The V and J ends lost 5 bases and 4 bases, in that order; junction bases with no gene match: 7. The germline V gene has CDR1 SGHVS and CDR2 FQNEAQ. The CDR3 extends over 14 amino acids. Here the CDR3 DNA reads TGTGCCAGCAGCACCGACAGGGCAAGCACTGAAGCTTTCTTT. Encoded protein: CASSTDRASTEAFF.

V and J are TRBV28 and TRBJ2-5; 12 bases are shared with TRBD1. Unmatched junction bases numbered 3, after V lost 2 bases and J lost 5 bases. From germline, CDR1 is MDHEN and CDR2 SYDVKM. CDR3 length: 15 amino acids. CDR3 sequence reads: CASSLGDRGLETQYF. The DNA for the CDR3 is TGTGCCAGCAGTTTAGGGGACAGGGGGCTTGAGACCCAGTACTTC.

DNA of the CDR3: TGTGCCAGCAGCTTGATAACAGGGGGCACAGATACGCAGTATTTT. This sequence encodes CASSLITGGTDTQYF. This chain connects TRBV5-4 to TRBJ2-3; 7 nucleotides align to TRBD1. The CDR3 extends over 15 amino acids. With 1 base clipped from V and 1 base from J, the junction kept 3 bases outside the gene matches. CDR1 SGHNT and CDR2 YYREEE come from the germline V gene (reference sequence). Based on the CDR3 plus reference TRBV5-4 and TRBJ2-3, the full variable domain is ETGVTQSPTHLIKTRGQQVTLRCSSQSGHNTVSWYQQALGQGPQFIFQYYREEENGRGNFPPRFSGLQFPNYSSELNVNALELDDSALYLCASSLITGGTDTQYFGPGTRLTVL.